The entry that follows covers one T cell receptor (beta chain) sequence. This entry is derived from a study of identifying expanded T cells in peripheral blood. The germline V gene has CDR1 SGHDT and CDR2 YYEEEE. The CDR3 runs to 15 residues. Trimming cost V 1 base and J 5 bases, with 15 bases left between them. This table comes from immunoSEQ multiplex PCR, and its TCRdb copy is limited to in-frame clones, with some not included. The sample contains some 93,000 clones, roughly 86% of which appear only once. This TCR was recovered from a person between 18 and 75 years old in good health. Sequencing was done on a sample of blood. This chain uses TRBV5-6 with TRBJ1-1; weak D call: TRBD1 (5 bases). The CDR3 reads CASSLLPRESTEAFF. CDR3 nucleotide sequence: TGTGCCAGCAGCTTGCTTCCCAGGGAGTCGACTGAAGCTTTCTTT.